This TCR beta chain was sequenced during a study of Graves' ophthalmopathy and Graves' hyperthyroidism (dated by TCRdb to 2016 to 2019). With respect to the entire study: Peripheral blood was collected at initial diagnosis, before any treatment. An independent validation cohort was composed of roughly 18 hyperthyroidism patients and about 16 patients who later progressed from hyperthyroidism to ophthalmopathy. In total, 120 to 150 blood samples were TCR-sequenced: 43 ophthalmopathy, around 75 hyperthyroidism and roughly 17 hyperthyroidism-to-ophthalmopathy patients. To explore V-J signatures that separate ophthalmopathy from hyperthyroidism, a discovery set of more than 95 patients was enrolled, consisting of 43 with ophthalmopathy and some 56 with stable hyperthyroidism. TCR beta repertoire signatures were used to distinguish Graves' ophthalmopathy from Graves' hyperthyroidism and to predict progression to ophthalmopathy. In over five hyperthyroidism patients, the T-cell repertoires found in thyroid tissue were compared with those found in blood. After sampling, hyperthyroidism patients received methimazole starting at 30 mg daily, and ophthalmopathy patients received high-dose intravenous methylprednisolone. Beyond this particular receptor, the publication reports: No statistical method was used to predetermine the sample size, and group allocation was not hidden from the investigators. Most expanded thyroid clonotypes with frequency above 0.001 were also detected in blood, suggesting blood repertoires may reflect the thyroid immune response. In cross-validation, the 13-signature model distinguished ophthalmopathy from stable hyperthyroidism with around 86% sensitivity and around 83% specificity, while in the test set the corresponding values were about 80% and 75%. In validation, the model predicted ophthalmopathy progression with 70.59% sensitivity and approximately 75% specificity; approximately 12 predicted patients were CT-confirmed with GO in a median of about 6.1 months.

For repertoire sequencing, TCR beta CDR3 regions were amplified from RNA transcripts. The first round was an RT-PCR using HTBI primers with the Qiagen OneStep RT-PCR kit, and this first round was followed by a second-round multiplex PCR, then size selection and purification. The libraries underwent paired-end sequencing with 100 bp reads on an Illumina HiSeq2000. The authors processed their data as follows. SOAPnuke was used to process the reads, throwing out any read that had adapters, had uncalled bases, had a mean Phred below 15, or lacked an exact constant-primer or identifier match. COPE v1.2.5 was used to merge high-quality paired reads. Each unique nucleotide sequence was defined as a clonotype, and clonotypes were aligned to IMGT TRB V, D and J references with MiTCR v1.1. Analysis was restricted to V-J combinations with a frequency above 0.0001, which covered over 98% of repertoires. A TCR clonal expansion and chaos score per V-J combination was defined as the ratio of F50 clonal expansion to chaos observed in the TCRdist matrix. Welch's t-statistics and random forest were used to reduce the features to approximately 13 V-J combinations, which were then used as input to a naive Bayes classifier. The similarity between thyroid and blood repertoires was quantified using the Morisita-Horn index. The public reads were run again by TCRdb, first through fastp at Q25 and then through MiXCR, and only productive beta chains were kept. CDR3 protein duplicates are merged, each entry listing the most common genes and DNA. None of the V and J calls come from the authors' own analysis; TCRdb made them. This sample holds around 660,000 distinct CDR3 sequences; more than 40% were observed only once. The ten largest clones add up to over 2.5% of the sample.

A note on this clonotype: This receptor's antigen is unknown. No base quality information exists; no much larger clone differs at one position.

Ophthalmopathy patients had moderately to severely active disease, Clinical Activity Score of at least 3, NOSPECS grade of at least 4, and disease duration under 3 months. Patients with other autoimmune diseases, uncontrolled infections, pregnancy or lactation were excluded from the study. Clinical symptoms, serum thyroxine, TRAb, thyroid ultrasound and orbital computed tomography formed the basis of the diagnosis. Using Ficoll-Paque density gradient centrifugation, PBMCs were isolated from 8.5 to 10 ml of fresh peripheral blood. Total RNA was extracted using Trizol reagent, and RNA quality was checked on an Agilent 2100 Bioanalyzer. The germline V gene specifies SQVTM as CDR1 and ANQGSEA as CDR2. The CDR3 runs 14 residues from the cysteine to the phenylalanine. This entry keeps only the CDR3 DNA: 42 bases, framed from base 1. Deletion took 0 bases off V and 0 bases off J, with a span of 9 bases between the germline ends.

This sequence originates from an adult man with Graves' ophthalmopathy. Sequenced: peripheral blood. The sequence joins TRBV29-1 to TRBJ2-7; TRBD1 could be the D gene, as 7 bases match. The CDR3 amino acid sequence is: CSVEDRGVSYEQYF. The DNA sequence is as follows: TGCAGCGTTGAAGACAGGGGGGTCTCCTACGAGCAGTACTTC.